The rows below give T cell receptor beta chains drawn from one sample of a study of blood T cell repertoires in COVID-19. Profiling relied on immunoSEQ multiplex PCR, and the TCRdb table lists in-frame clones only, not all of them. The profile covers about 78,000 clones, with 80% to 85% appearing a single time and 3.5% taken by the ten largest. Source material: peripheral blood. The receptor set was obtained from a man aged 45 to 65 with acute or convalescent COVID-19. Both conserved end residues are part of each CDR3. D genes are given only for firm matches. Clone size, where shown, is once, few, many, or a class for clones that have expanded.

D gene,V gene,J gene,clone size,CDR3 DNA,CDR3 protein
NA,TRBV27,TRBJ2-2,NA,TGTGCCAGCAGGAGCTTAGCGAGAGACACCGGGGAGCTGTTTTTT,CASRSLARDTGELFF
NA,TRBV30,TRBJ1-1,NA,TGTGCCTGGAGTGTCTTCGAAACAGCTCAGGGAGCTTTCTTT,CAWSVFETAQGAFF
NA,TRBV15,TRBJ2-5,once,TGTGCCACCAGCAGACAGAAGGGAGAAGAGACCCAGTACTTC,CATSRQKGEETQYF
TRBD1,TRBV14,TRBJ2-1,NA,TGTGCCAGCAGCCCGGGACAGGGGGTAGGCAATGAGCAGTTCTTC,CASSPGQGVGNEQFF
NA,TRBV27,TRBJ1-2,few,TGTGCCAGCAGCCGAGGGGGTGCCAACTATGGCTACACCTTC,CASSRGGANYGYTF
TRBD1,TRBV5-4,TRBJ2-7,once,TGTGCCAGCAGCCCAGGGGGACAGGGGGGCTACGAGCAGTACTTC,CASSPGGQGGYEQYF
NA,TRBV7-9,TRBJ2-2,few,TGTGCCAGCAGCTTCCCAGCAGGTACCGGGGAGCTGTTTTTT,CASSFPAGTGELFF
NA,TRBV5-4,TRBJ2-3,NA,TGTGCCAGCAGGTCGAGGGAGTGGGGGGGCATGGGCACAGATACGCAGTATTTT,CASRSREWGGMGTDTQYF
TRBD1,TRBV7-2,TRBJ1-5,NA,TGTGCCAGCAGCCCCATGGGGACAGGCGACGTCCAGCATTTT,CASSPMGTGDVQHF
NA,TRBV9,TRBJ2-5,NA,TGTGCCAGCAGCGTAGAGGTCCGGGGGGAGACCCAGTACTTC,CASSVEVRGETQYF
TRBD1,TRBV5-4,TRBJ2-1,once,TGTGCCAGCAGCTTAACGACGGACAGGGCCGTGTTCTTC,CASSLTTDRAVFF
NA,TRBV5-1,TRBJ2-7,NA,TGCGCCAGCAGCTTAGGAGGGAATCCCTACGAGCAGTACTTC,CASSLGGNPYEQYF
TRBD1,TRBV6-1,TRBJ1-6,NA,TGTGCCAGCAGTGAATGGGACAGTGGAAGCTCCTATAATTCACCCCTCCACTTT,CASSEWDSGSSYNSPLHF
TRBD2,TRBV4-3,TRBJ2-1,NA,TGCGCCAGCAGCCAAGAAAGGGGACTAGCGGGAGCGAAGGGCTATGAGCAGTTCTTC,CASSQERGLAGAKGYEQFF
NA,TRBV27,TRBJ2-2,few,TGTGCCAGCAGTTTAAGAGGGCCCGGGGAGCTGTTTTTT,CASSLRGPGELFF
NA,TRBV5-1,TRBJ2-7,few,TGCGCCAGCAGCATTAGAGGAGGTAACTACGAGCAGTACTTC,CASSIRGGNYEQYF
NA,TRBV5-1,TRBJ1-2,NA,TGCGCCAGCAGCACTCCCGACAGCAACTATGGCTACACCTTC,CASSTPDSNYGYTF
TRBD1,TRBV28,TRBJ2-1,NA,TGTGCCAGCAGGGAACCATCCGGGACAGGGAAGGGCAATGAGCAGTTCTTC,CASREPSGTGKGNEQFF
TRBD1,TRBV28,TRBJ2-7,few,TGTGCCAGCAGCACCACAGGGGGGCCCTCCTACGAGCAGTACTTC,CASSTTGGPSYEQYF
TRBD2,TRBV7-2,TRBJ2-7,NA,TGTGCCAGCGCAGCGGGGAACGGTCCCTACGAGCAGTACTTC,CASAAGNGPYEQYF
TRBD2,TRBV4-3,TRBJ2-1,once,TGCGCCAGCAGCCTAACTAGCGGGGGGGCCTATGAGCAGTTCTTC,CASSLTSGGAYEQFF
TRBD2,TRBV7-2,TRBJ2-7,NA,TGTGCCAGCAGACCAGCGGGACTCCCCTACGAGCAGTACTTC,CASRPAGLPYEQYF
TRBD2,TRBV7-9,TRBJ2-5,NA,TGTGCCAGCAGCTCCCGGGGGAGCGGGGGGCACCAGACCCAGTACTTC,CASSSRGSGGHQTQYF
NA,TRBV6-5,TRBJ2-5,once,TGTGCCAGCAGGAGACAGGTTCAAGAGACCCAGTACTTC,CASRRQVQETQYF
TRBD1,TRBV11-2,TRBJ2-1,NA,TGTGCCAGCAGCGAGGGACAGGGGATCGATGAGCAGTTCTTC,CASSEGQGIDEQFF
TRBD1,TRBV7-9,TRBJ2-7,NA,TGTGCCAGCAGCCCTCGGACAGGGGATATCTACGAGCAGTACTTC,CASSPRTGDIYEQYF